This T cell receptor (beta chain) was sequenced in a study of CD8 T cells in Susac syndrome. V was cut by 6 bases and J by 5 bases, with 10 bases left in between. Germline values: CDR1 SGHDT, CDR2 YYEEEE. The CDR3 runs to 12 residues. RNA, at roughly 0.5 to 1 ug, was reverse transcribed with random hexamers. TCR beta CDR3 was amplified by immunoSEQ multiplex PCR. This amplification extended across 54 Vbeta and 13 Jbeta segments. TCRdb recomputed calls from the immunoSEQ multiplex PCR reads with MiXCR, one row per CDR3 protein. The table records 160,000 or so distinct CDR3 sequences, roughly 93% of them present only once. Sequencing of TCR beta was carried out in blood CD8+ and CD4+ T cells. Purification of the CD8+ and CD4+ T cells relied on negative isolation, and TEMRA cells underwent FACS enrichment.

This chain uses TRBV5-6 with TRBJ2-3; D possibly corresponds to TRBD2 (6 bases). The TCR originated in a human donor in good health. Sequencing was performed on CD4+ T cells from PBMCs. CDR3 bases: TGTGCCAGCACCCTGGAGGGAGATACGCAGTATTTT. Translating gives CASTLEGDTQYF.